This TCR beta chain was profiled in a study of cytomegalovirus exposure and HLA in healthy donors. The CDR3 runs 14 residues. The ends were cut back, 3 bases at V and 3 bases at J, with 12 bases in the middle. Germline-derived CDR1 and CDR2 are SGHRS and YFSETQ. In this sample, this clone turned up a few times. TCRdb keeps only in-frame clones here, not all; method: immunoSEQ multiplex PCR. Counted here are roughly 47,000 clones, approximately 94% occurring once; the ten biggest clones make up 2.1%. This clonotype originated in a woman aged 18-35 years in good health and CMV-seronegative. The sequencing sample was made of PBMCs. This sequence joins TRBV5-1 and TRBJ1-1; no reliable D call. In DNA, the CDR3 is TGCGCCAGCAGCTCGGGAGATGGTTACACTGAAGCTTTCTTT. It is translated as CASSSGDGYTEAFF.